The 17 T cell receptor beta chains reported below all come from one sample, sequenced in a study of shared clonotypes between healthy human individuals. The method was immunoSEQ multiplex PCR; TCRdb's version includes in-frame clones alone and lacks a portion of them. The sample consists of approximately 1.4 million clones, approximately 98% of them appearing once. Specimen: naive CD4+ T cells sorted from blood. Subset: CD45RA+ positively selected. The receptor set was obtained from a man aged 25 to 40 in good health.

This chain connects TRBV6-1 to TRBJ2-6; no firm D call. The CDR3 covers 15 residues. Germline CDR1 is MNHNS and CDR2 is SASEGT. Trimming shortened V by 1 base and J by 4 bases, and 8 bases separated the two germline ends. CDR3: CASSEVSLGANVLTF. For the CDR3, the DNA is TGTGCCAGCAGTGAAGTAAGTTTGGGGGCCAACGTCCTGACTTTC.

The chain combines TRBV5-5 with TRBJ2-1; a weak D match, TRBD2 (6 bases). With 4 bases removed from V and 1 base from J, the gap between germline ends came to 15 bases. CDR3 length: 16 amino acids. Germline V CDR1 and CDR2: SGHKS, YYEKEE (reference sequence). The DNA of the CDR3 is TGTGCCAGCAGCCTTCAGCTAGGGAGGTCCTACAATGAGCAGTTCTTC. It specifies CASSLQLGRSYNEQFF.

This clone was detected once. The rearrangement uses TRBV4-1 and TRBJ2-1, with D possibly being TRBD2 (6 bases). V was clipped by 0 bases and J by 9 bases, with 15 bases between them. In germline, CDR1 is MGHRA, CDR2 YSYEKL. The CDR3 runs 15 residues. The CDR3 DNA reads TGCGCCAGCAGCCAAGAGGTCGCGGGGTTGAGTGAGCAGTTCTTC. Residues: CASSQEVAGLSEQFF.

A remark on this clone: The germline gene is not matched at one end of the junction; a read error may be the cause. The chain employs TRBV7-9 and TRBJ2-1; D is uncertain. The germline V gene encodes CDR1 SEHNR and CDR2 FQNEAQ (reference sequence). CDR3 length equals 8 residues. This chain's CDR3 is CASSLGIF. In DNA, the CDR3 is TGTGCCAGCAGCTTAGGGATCTTC.

This sequence joins TRBV28 and TRBJ2-2, with D maybe TRBD2 (6 bases). Germline assignment: CDR1 MDHEN and CDR2 SYDVKM. This CDR3 comprises 14 residues. The germline V and J ends were trimmed by 1 base and 6 bases, with 9 bases remaining between them. The CDR3 region is CASSLSRGAGELFF. As DNA, the CDR3 is TGTGCCAGCAGTTTATCTCGCGGGGCCGGGGAGCTGTTTTTT.

V and J are TRBV6-5 and TRBJ1-1; 9 nucleotides match TRBD1. CDR1 is MNHEY and CDR2 is SVGAGI in the germline V gene. V lost 2 bases, J lost 6 bases, and 10 bases stayed unmatched. The CDR3 is made up of 16 amino acids. CDR3 bases: TGTGCCAGCAGTTACCTATCCGGGACAGGGATCGCTGAAGCTTTCTTT. Amino acids: CASSYLSGTGIAEAFF.

The rearrangement joins TRBV2 to TRBJ2-3; a weak D match, TRBD1 (5 bases). V gave up 7 bases and J gave up 1 base, with 15 bases separating them. CDR1 and CDR2 from the germline V gene are SNHLY and FYNNEI. The CDR3 loop spans 15 amino acids. The CDR3 protein is CASKTESIGTDTQYF. DNA for the CDR3: TGTGCCAGCAAGACAGAATCGATAGGCACAGATACGCAGTATTTT.

The chain links TRBV10-1 to TRBJ1-5; D is possibly TRBD1 (5 bases). The germline V gene has CDR1 WNHNN and CDR2 SYGVQD (reference sequence). The CDR3 loop spans 13 amino acids. V lost 0 bases and J lost 7, with 7 bases in between. Here the CDR3 DNA reads TGCGCCAGCAGTGAGTCGCCAGGGCAGCCCCAGCATTTT. Its translation is CASSESPGQPQHF.

As concerns this clone: Other DNA sequences in this specimen translate into the identical CDR3. The V and J genes are TRBV7-3 and TRBJ2-1; D is unclear. The CDR3 has 13 residues. V was cut by 8 bases and J by 0 bases, with 8 bases left in between. Germline V CDR1 and CDR2: SGHTA, FQGTGA. The CDR3 DNA reads as TGTGCCAGCTCGCCAGCCTCCTACAATGAGCAGTTCTTC. Translated, it gives CASSPASYNEQFF.

This clone occurred once. The chain is built from TRBV2 and TRBJ2-3; TRBD2 matches at 13 bases. Unmatched junction bases numbered 12, after V lost 6 bases and J lost 6 bases. Germline values: CDR1 SNHLY, CDR2 FYNNEI. CDR3 size: 17 residues. The CDR3 DNA sequence: TGTGCCAGCAGAATCGTTGGACTAGCGGGAGAGTCGGATACGCAGTATTTT. Amino acid sequence: CASRIVGLAGESDTQYF.

The chain joins TRBV12-5 to TRBJ2-1, with a tentative D call TRBD1 (6 bases). There are 15 residues in the CDR3. Trimming removed 6 bases from V and 5 bases from J, with 17 bases in between. CDR1 LGHNT and CDR2 FRNRAP come from the germline V gene. The CDR3 coding sequence is TGTGCTAGTGGCCCCGACAGGAACTTGAACAATGAGCAGTTCTTC. This encodes CASGPDRNLNNEQFF.

The V gene is TRBV7-2, the J gene TRBJ1-1; D gene ambiguous. This CDR3 region has 13 residues. Between the trimmed V and J ends, which lost 4 bases and 0 bases, there was a span of 6 bases. The germline V gene encodes CDR1 SGHTA and CDR2 FQGNSA. CDR3: CASSYGMNTEAFF. CDR3 sequence (DNA): TGTGCCAGCAGCTATGGGATGAACACTGAAGCTTTCTTT.

The genes are TRBV6-6 and TRBJ1-1; the D is unclear. V was clipped by 4 bases and J by 2 bases, with 14 bases between them. The germline V gene encodes CDR1 MNHNY and CDR2 SVGAGI (reference sequence). The CDR3 loop spans 15 amino acids. The CDR3 region has the DNA TGTGCCAGCAGTTTTTGGAGGGAGAAAAACACTGAAGCTTTCTTT. Translating it yields CASSFWREKNTEAFF.

In the case of this clone: The same CDR3 is also encoded by other DNA sequences in this sample. The rearrangement joins TRBV9 to TRBJ2-7; 8 bases are shared with TRBD2. The germline V gene has CDR1 SGDLS and CDR2 YYNGEE. V lost 1 base, J lost 0 bases, and 0 bases stayed unmatched. This CDR3 contains 14 residues. The CDR3 DNA follows: TGTGCCAGCAGCGTAACTAGCGGCTCCTACGAGCAGTACTTC. The encoded protein is CASSVTSGSYEQYF.

A single count supports this clone. Other DNA sequences of this sample code for an identical CDR3. The rearrangement links TRBV7-9 to TRBJ2-3; D is unresolved. V gave up 6 bases and J gave up 4 bases, with 5 bases separating them. The CDR3 runs to 11 residues. Germline V lookup: CDR1 SEHNR, CDR2 FQNEAQ (reference sequence). The CDR3 here is CASSRADTQYF. The DNA for the CDR3 is TGTGCCAGCAGTCGTGCAGATACGCAGTATTTT. Combining the CDR3 with reference TRBV7-9 and TRBJ2-3 gives the whole variable domain DTGVSQNPRHKITKRGQNVTFRCDPISEHNRLYWYRQTLGQGPEFLTYFQNEAQLEKSRLLSDRFSAERPKGSFSTLEIQRTEQGDSAMYLCASSRADTQYFGPGTRLTVL.

This clone was recorded only once. CDR3 bases: TGTGCCAGCTCACCGGCGCGGGGGTTGGACACCATATATTTT. It yields the protein CASSPARGLDTIYF. The chain is built from TRBV18 and TRBJ1-3; D may be TRBD1 (5 bases). Germline lookup yields CDR1 KGHSH and CDR2 LQKENI. CDR3 length equals 14 residues. V was pared by 3 bases and J by 8 bases, with 14 bases between.

A note on this clone: The sample holds other DNA sequences that translate to the same CDR3. The chain employs TRBV5-1 and TRBJ2-1; 10 bases are a match to TRBD1. Germline V lookup: CDR1 SGHRS, CDR2 YFSETQ. This CDR3 comprises 14 residues. J lost 4 bases, V lost 4 bases, and 2 bases had no gene match. The CDR3 bases are TGCGCCAGCAGCCGGACAGGGGGGTACAATGAGCAGTTCTTC. It yields the protein CASSRTGGYNEQFF.